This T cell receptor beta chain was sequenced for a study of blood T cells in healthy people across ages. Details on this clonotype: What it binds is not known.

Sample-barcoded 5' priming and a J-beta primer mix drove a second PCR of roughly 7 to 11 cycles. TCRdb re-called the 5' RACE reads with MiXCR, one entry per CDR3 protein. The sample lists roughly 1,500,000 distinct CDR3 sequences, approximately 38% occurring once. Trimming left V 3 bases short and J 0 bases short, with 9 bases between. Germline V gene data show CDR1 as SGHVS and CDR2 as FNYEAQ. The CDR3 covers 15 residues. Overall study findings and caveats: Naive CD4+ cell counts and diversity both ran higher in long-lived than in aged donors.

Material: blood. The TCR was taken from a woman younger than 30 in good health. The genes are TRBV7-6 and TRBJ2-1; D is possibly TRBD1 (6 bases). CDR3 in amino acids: CASSFRDNSYNEQFF. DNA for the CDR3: TGTGCCAGCAGCTTCCGGGACAACTCCTACAATGAGCAGTTCTTC.